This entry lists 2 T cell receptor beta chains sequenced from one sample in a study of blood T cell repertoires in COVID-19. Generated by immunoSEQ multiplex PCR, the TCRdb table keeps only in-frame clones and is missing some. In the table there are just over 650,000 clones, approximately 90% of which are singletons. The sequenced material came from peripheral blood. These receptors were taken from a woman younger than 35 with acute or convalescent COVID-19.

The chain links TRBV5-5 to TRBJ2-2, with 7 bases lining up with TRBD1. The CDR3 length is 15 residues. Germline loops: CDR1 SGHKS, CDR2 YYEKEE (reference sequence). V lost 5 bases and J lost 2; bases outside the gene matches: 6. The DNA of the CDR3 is TGTGCCAGCAGTAACCGGGACAGCAACACCGGGGAGCTGTTTTTT. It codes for CASSNRDSNTGELFF.

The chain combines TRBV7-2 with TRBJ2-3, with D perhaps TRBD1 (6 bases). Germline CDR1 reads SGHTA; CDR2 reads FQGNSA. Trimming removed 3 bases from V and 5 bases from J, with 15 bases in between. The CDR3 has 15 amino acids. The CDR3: CASSFGGGVQDTQYF. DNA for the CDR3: TGTGCCAGCAGCTTTGGTGGGGGCGTTCAAGATACGCAGTATTTT. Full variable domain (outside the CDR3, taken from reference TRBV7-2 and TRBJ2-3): GAGVSQSPSNKVTEKGKDVELRCDPISGHTALYWYRQSLGQGLEFLIYFQGNSAPDKSGLPSDRFSAERTGGSVSTLTIQRTQQEDSAVYLCASSFGGGVQDTQYFGPGTRLTVL.